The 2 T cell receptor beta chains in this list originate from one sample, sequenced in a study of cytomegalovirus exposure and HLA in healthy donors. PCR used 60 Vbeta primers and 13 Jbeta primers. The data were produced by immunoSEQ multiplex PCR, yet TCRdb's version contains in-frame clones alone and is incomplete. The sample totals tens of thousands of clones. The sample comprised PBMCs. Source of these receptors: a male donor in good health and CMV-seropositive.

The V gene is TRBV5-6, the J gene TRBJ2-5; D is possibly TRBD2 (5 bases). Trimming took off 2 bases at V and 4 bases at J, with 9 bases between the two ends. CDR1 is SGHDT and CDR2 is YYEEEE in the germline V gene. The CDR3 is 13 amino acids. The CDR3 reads CASSFRGRETQYF. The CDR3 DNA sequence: TGTGCCAGCAGCTTTCGGGGTAGAGAGACCCAGTACTTC.

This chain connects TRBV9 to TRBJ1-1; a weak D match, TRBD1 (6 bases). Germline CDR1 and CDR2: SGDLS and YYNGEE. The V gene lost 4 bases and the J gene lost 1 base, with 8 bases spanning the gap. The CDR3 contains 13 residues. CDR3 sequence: CASSPTGNTEAFF. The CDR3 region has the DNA TGTGCCAGCAGCCCGACAGGGAACACTGAAGCTTTCTTT.